This entry is about one T cell receptor (delta chain). This clone has more than one count but fewer than ten. The antigen it recognizes is unknown. Per-base quality was not reported, and no clone a single base away is much larger than it. RNA was extracted with the RNeasy mini kit and reverse transcribed using Superscript III. Multiplex PCR was used to generate CDR3 amplicons, with pooled V-gene forward primers and a constant-region reverse primer carrying Illumina adaptor overhangs. Amplicons were gel-purified, then indexed with Nextera index primers over eight extra PCR cycles and purified with AMPure XP beads. Libraries were sequenced on an Illumina MiSeq with paired-end 250 bp reads, dual indexing and around 19% PhiX spike-in. As for the authors' bioinformatics: Reads were quality checked with FastQC, and TRG read pairs were merged with ea-utils fastq-join. Sequences were annotated with IMGT/HighV-QUEST, keeping only productive sequences with unambiguous V-gene assignment; clonotypes were defined by identical CDR3 sequence. VDJtools 1.1.1, tcR 2.2.3, Treemap and vegan Shannon diversity in R 3.4.4 were used for downstream analysis. TCRdb called clones anew from the public reads via CATT; matching DNA rows were later pooled. TCRdb's processing, not the authors' own work, is the source of the V and J calls. The sample yields some 73,000 delta-chain clones; approximately 37% were counted once. The ten biggest clones cover about 0.26% of the sample.

These data come from a study of Vδ1+ human thymocytes (dated by TCRdb to the late 2010s). Background on the whole study: The study characterised mRNA-level TRG and TRD CDR3 repertoires of highly purified Vdelta1+ thymocytes from young children as a data resource. The multiplex-based CDR3 amplicon strategy had previously been validated against 5'RACE-based CDR3 amplicon generation methods.

Thymic samples were depleted of alphabeta T cells, then CD3+ TCRVdelta1+ TCRVdelta2- thymocytes were FACS-sorted. The purity of the sorted Vdelta1+ thymocytes was between about 96% and 99.6%. Thymic specimens were obtained from about 8 paediatric patients, aged from 5 days to 15 months, who were undergoing corrective cardiac surgery. Thymic tissue was dispersed and mononuclear cells isolated on a Histopaque-1077 density gradient. Staining used anti-TCRVdelta1 clone TS8.2, anti-TCRVdelta2 clone B6, anti-CD3 clone HIT3a and anti-TCRalphabeta clone IP26 antibodies. The paper's findings and limits, for the study overall: Numerous TRG clonotypes were shared among donors (up to roughly 6.9x10^3), while TRD repertoires were essentially private (a maximum of 116 shared). Despite high sort purity, approximately 20% of thymic TRD sequences were Vdelta2 (and few Vdelta3), unlike peripheral blood Vdelta1+ controls. Thymic TRG and TRD repertoires appeared highly polyclonal with Gaussian CDR3 length distributions, unlike oligoclonal peripheral blood repertoires. Because unexpected Vdelta2 sequences could lead to misinterpretation of bulk repertoire data, the authors recommended using highly purified populations and single-cell validation. Donors did not cluster by age or sex, so the analyses were not stratified by age or sex.

Based on the germline V gene, the CDR1 and CDR2 sequences are TSWWSYY and QGS. Spanning cysteine to phenylalanine, the CDR3 consists of 20 amino acids. Solely the CDR3 DNA is kept, with 60 bases framed from the first base. V is pruned by 7 bases and J by 3 bases, leaving 20 bases of the junction without a gene match. This receptor was taken from a boy under two years old who had congenital heart surgery. Sequenced: Vdelta1+ gamma-delta thymocytes from the thymus. The cell subset or site label, as the study defines it: FACS-sorted CD3+ TCRalphabeta- TCRVdelta1+ TCRVdelta2- thymocytes. This sequence uses TRDV1 and TRDJ1; the junction holds 13 bases that match TRDD3. The nucleotide sequence is TGTGCTCTTGAGTTCCGAGGTACTGGGGGATACGCGGGGAGGGCCGATAAACTCATCTTT. Its protein is CALEFRGTGGYAGRADKLIF.